This TCR beta chain was observed in a study of memory CD4+ T cells and cytomegalovirus serostatus. The method was immunoSEQ multiplex PCR; TCRdb's version includes in-frame clones alone and lacks a portion of them. The sample has over 50,000 clones; around 86% are singletons. On this clone: Its antigen is unidentified.

Notes on the study in general: Of 150 to 200 reported CMV TCRbeta sequences, some 67 were found in memory CD4+ repertoires. A US-trained random forest predicted CMV serostatus with median AUC approximately 0.9.

The sort gate was single viable CD3+CD4+CD8-CD45RO+ cells for memory CD4+ T cells. CMV serostatus came from serum IgG against pp150, pp28, p38, p52. Positive selection with CD4 microbeads enriched total CD4+ T cells. The sequencing input was memory CD4+ T cells from blood. This sequence was found in an adult in good health and CMV-seronegative.

The CDR3 loop is CASSPPGTSVSYEQYF. The CDR3 DNA reads as TGTGCCAGCAGCCCTCCCGGGACTAGCGTCTCCTACGAGCAGTACTTC. The chain uses TRBV7-2 and TRBJ2-7; 10 positions agree with TRBD2. V dropped 5 bases and J dropped 0; count of bases not matched to a gene: 7. Germline CDR1 SGHTA, CDR2 FQGNSA. The CDR3 length is 16 residues.